This TCR beta chain was documented in a study of vaccination and CD4 T cells after COVID-19. Turning to the study itself: As a positive control, some control cultures were given a CEFX pool, while others were given an HIV-1 Nef pool or no peptide. General study results and limits: Nearly all convalescent vaccine-specific clones, 304 of 307, recognized only SARS-CoV-2 spike.

Cultured CD4+ T-cell DNA underwent Oncomine TCR Beta short-read sequencing. One entry per CDR3 protein, called by TCRdb with MiXCR from the PCR reads. Of 9,000 to 10,000 distinct CDR3 sequences detected, 55% to 75% appear once; the ten largest clones hold 26%. Germline loops: CDR1 MNHNS, CDR2 SASEGT. The CDR3 is 16 residues long. Trimming took off 2 bases at V and 6 bases at J, with 14 bases between the two ends. Described treatment: roughly 11-day PBMC culture with coronavirus spike peptide pools or control peptides (ViraFEST assay). In the ViraFEST assay, peptide-pool expansion preceded TCR sequencing of expanded clonotypes. A note on this clonotype: Antigen: not known.

This clonotype originated in a human donor who had recovered from COVID-19. Input material: CD4+ T cells from blood, cultured in vitro. The V call is TRBV6-1, the J call TRBJ1-6; no reliable D call. CDR3 DNA sequence: TGTGCCAGCAGTGAACAGGATTCTTCCCTTAATTCACCCCTCCACTTT. It is translated as CASSEQDSSLNSPLHF.